The 17 T cell receptor beta chains reported below all come from one sample, sequenced in a study of low-dose radiotherapy and immunotherapy resistance in tumors. Alpha- and beta-chain coverage of first-strand cDNA came from TRAV- and TRBV-specific primers. The authors ran around 19 PCR cycles to amplify TCRs with a constant-region primer and V-primer adapter. TCRdb reprocessed the reads with MiXCR, giving one entry per CDR3 protein. The sample includes more than 50,000 distinct CDR3 sequences, 20% to 25% of them seen just once. The sample's time point: before trial treatment. The specimen was PBMCs, collected before treatment. These receptors originate from a male donor with prostate cancer.

The chain recombines TRBV5-1 with TRBJ2-1; the match to TRBD2 covers 9 bases. After removal of 1 base from V and 9 bases from J, the junction contained 14 bases not matched to a gene. CDR3 length: 17 residues. In germline, CDR1 is SGHRS, CDR2 YFSETQ. The CDR3 DNA reads TGCGCCAGCAGCTTGACGGCGGGGGGGCCTGGTTATAGTGAGCAGTTCTTC. This encodes CASSLTAGGPGYSEQFF.

This clonotype was counted many times. This sequence joins TRBV6-6 and TRBJ2-1; 12 bases line up with TRBD2. Germline loops: CDR1 MNHNY, CDR2 SVGAGI (reference sequence). J lost 14 bases, V lost 9 bases, and 14 bases had no gene match. This CDR3 region has 14 residues. The CDR3 loop reads CASRLAGAHVNEFF. The CDR3 coding sequence is TGTGCCAGTCGACTAGCGGGGGCCCACGTAAATGAGTTCTTC.

This clonotype was observed a few times. V usage is TRBV27 and J usage is TRBJ1-1; 9 nucleotides match TRBD1. The germline V gene has CDR1 MNHEY and CDR2 SMNVEV (reference sequence). The CDR3 covers 14 residues. The ends lost 6 bases at V and 10 bases at J; junction bases unmatched: 12. CDR3 sequence reads: CASSMGTGINGAFF. Written as DNA, the CDR3 is TGTGCCAGCAGCATGGGGACAGGGATCAATGGAGCTTTCTTT.

CDR3 coding DNA: TGCAGTGCCCAAGACAGGGGATCTGGCTACACCTTC. Protein sequence: CSAQDRGSGYTF. The gene calls are TRBV20-1 and TRBJ1-2; 8 positions agree with TRBD1. CDR1 is DFQATT and CDR2 is SNEGSKA in the germline V gene (reference sequence). The CDR3 runs 12 residues. The V gene end was trimmed by 6 bases and the J gene end by 7 bases; junction bases not matched to a gene: 7.

This clonotype was observed at least ten times. J is TRBJ2-4 and V is TRBV2; D uncertain. This CDR3 comprises 14 residues. Trimming cost V 5 bases and J 2 bases, with 10 bases left between them. The germline gives CDR1 SNHLY, CDR2 FYNNEI. The CDR3 coding sequence is TGTGCCAGCAGTTCCGAGAGGCCCAAAAACATTCAGTACTTC. Translation: CASSSERPKNIQYF.

Notes on this clonotype: No DNA is shown, since the ends of the CDR3 on it are uncertain; the CDR3 is the one TCRdb lists. V is TRBV7-9 and J is TRBJ2-2; TRBD1 is the table's D call, not checked against the DNA. The CDR3 spans 17 residues, counting both ends. Germline loops: CDR1 SEHNR, CDR2 FQNEAQ (reference sequence). The CDR3: CASSFDRGSNTGELFFF.

The gene calls are TRBV3-1 and TRBJ2-5; D gene ambiguous. V was clipped by 4 bases and J by 5 bases, with 14 bases between them. This CDR3 contains 14 residues. The V gene's germline CDR1 is LGHDT and CDR2 YNNKEL (reference sequence). The CDR3 loop reads CASSPDLTYETQYF. The CDR3 nucleotides are TGTGCCAGCAGCCCCGATTTAACTTATGAGACCCAGTACTTC.

About this clonotype: No DNA is shown, since the ends of the CDR3 on it are uncertain; the CDR3 is the one TCRdb lists. This chain uses TRBV11-2 with TRBJ2-2; the table calls TRBD1, which could not be checked here. Per the germline V gene, CDR1 is SGHAT and CDR2 is FQNNGV. The CDR3 extends over 17 residues, inclusive of both ends. The CDR3 here is CASSRPGQGYTGELFFF.

This clonotype was counted at least ten times. The chain links TRBV21-1 to TRBJ2-3; TRBD2 reflects the table's D call only, with no check against the DNA. TRBV21-1 represents a pseudogene. This CDR3 contains 16 residues. The CDR3 DNA reads TGTGCCAGCAGCAAACCTAGCGGGAGGGACACAGATACGCAGTATTTT. As protein: CASSKPSGRDTDTQYF.

Only one count was recorded for this clonotype. The chain uses TRBV5-1 and TRBJ1-1, with TRBD1 identical over 7 bases. J lost 2 bases, V lost 4 bases, and 5 bases had no gene match. Germline CDR1 and CDR2: SGHRS and YFSETQ. The CDR3 consists of 14 residues. CDR3 bases: TGCGCCAGCAGCAGCGGACAGGCAAACACTGAAGCTTTCTTT. Encoded protein: CASSSGQANTEAFF.

In its sample, this clonotype ranks as medium-sized (0.01 to 0.1%). CDR3 nucleotide sequence: TGTGCCAGCAGACCATTTATTATCGGGACTAGCGGGAGTTTTGGGAGAACAGATACGCAGTATTTT. Its protein product is CASRPFIIGTSGSFGRTDTQYF. The V call is TRBV12-3 or TRBV12-4, the J call TRBJ2-3; TRBD2 aligns across 14 bases. The CDR3 length is 22 residues. V lost 6 bases and J lost 3; bases outside the gene matches: 23.

V gene TRBV6-5 combines with J gene TRBJ2-7, with D perhaps being TRBD1 or TRBD2 (5 bases each). V lost 5 bases to trimming and J lost 8 bases, with 19 bases between them. CDR3 size: 14 residues. Germline V lookup: CDR1 MNHEY, CDR2 SVGAGI. The CDR3 sequence: CASSTRTVGEQQYF. The CDR3 nucleotides are TGTGCCAGCAGTACCCGGACCGTGGGGGAGCAGCAGTACTTC.

V is TRBV19 and J is TRBJ1-1, with D possibly matching TRBD1 (5 bases). From germline, CDR1 is LNHDA and CDR2 SQIVND (reference sequence). The CDR3 has 15 amino acids. V lost 1 base, J lost 3 bases, and 12 bases lay in between. The CDR3 DNA reads TGTGCCAGTAGTATAGTCGCCAGGGTGGACACTGAAGCTTTCTTT. Protein: CASSIVARVDTEAFF.

This clonotype was detected ten times or more. The V gene is TRBV5-6, the J gene TRBJ2-1, with 9 bases lining up with TRBD2. Germline assignment: CDR1 SGHDT and CDR2 YYEEEE. The V gene end was trimmed by 3 bases and the J gene end by 6 bases; junction bases not matched to a gene: 4. The CDR3 contains 14 residues. Here the CDR3 DNA reads TGTGCCAGCAGCTATAGCGGGAGTATCAATGAGCAGTTCTTC. The encoded protein is CASSYSGSINEQFF.

This clonotype has just a few counts. CDR3 protein: CASSTRQGIGNQPQHF. The CDR3 nucleotides read TGTGCCAGCAGCACCCGACAGGGAATTGGCAATCAGCCCCAGCATTTT. The gene calls are TRBV7-8 and TRBJ1-5; TRBD1 matches 7 bases. The V gene end was trimmed by 5 bases and the J gene end by 2 bases; junction bases not matched to a gene: 9. Germline V CDR1 and CDR2: SGHVS, FQNEAQ. The length of the CDR3 is 16 residues.

This clonotype was seen repeatedly, ten times or more. The genes are TRBV4-1 and TRBJ1-4; no clear D. V was trimmed by 0 bases and J by 5 bases, leaving 7 bases between them. Germline CDR1 reads MGHRA; CDR2 reads YSYEKL. This CDR3 is 14 amino acids long. The CDR3 DNA reads as TGCGCCAGCAGCCAAGATAACACAAATGAAAAACTGTTTTTT. It specifies CASSQDNTNEKLFF.

This clonotype appeared many times. The chain combines TRBV27 with TRBJ2-7; D is perhaps TRBD1 or TRBD2 (5 bases each). Germline V CDR1 and CDR2: MNHEY, SMNVEV (reference sequence). This CDR3 spans 11 amino acids. V was pared by 9 bases and J by 6 bases, with 12 bases between. CDR3 DNA sequence: TGTGCCAGTAGACGGGGCCGCGAGCAGTACTTC. Translating gives CASRRGREQYF.